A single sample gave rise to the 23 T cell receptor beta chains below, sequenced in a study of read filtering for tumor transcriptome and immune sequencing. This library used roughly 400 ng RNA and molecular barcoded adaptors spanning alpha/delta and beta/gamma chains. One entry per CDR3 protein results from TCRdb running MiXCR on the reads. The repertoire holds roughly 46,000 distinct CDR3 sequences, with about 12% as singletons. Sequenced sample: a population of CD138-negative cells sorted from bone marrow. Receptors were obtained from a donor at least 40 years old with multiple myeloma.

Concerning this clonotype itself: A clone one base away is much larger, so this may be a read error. The CDR3 region is CASSPSPGILGYEQFF. The CDR3 DNA reads as TGTGCCAGCAGCCCTTCCCCCGGGATCCTAGGCTATGAGCAGTTCTTC. The rearrangement joins TRBV9 to TRBJ2-1, with TRBD2 as a possible D gene (5 bases). This CDR3 region has 16 residues. Looked up from germline, CDR1 is SGDLS and CDR2 is YYNGEE. Between the trimmed V and J ends, which lost 4 bases and 8 bases, there was a span of 22 bases.

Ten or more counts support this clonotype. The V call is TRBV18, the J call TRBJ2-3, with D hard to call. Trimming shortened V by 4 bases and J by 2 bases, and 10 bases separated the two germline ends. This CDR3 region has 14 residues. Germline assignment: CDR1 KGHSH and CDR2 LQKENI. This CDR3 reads CASSRGTVTDTQYF. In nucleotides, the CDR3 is TGTGCCAGCTCACGGGGAACCGTCACAGATACGCAGTATTTT.

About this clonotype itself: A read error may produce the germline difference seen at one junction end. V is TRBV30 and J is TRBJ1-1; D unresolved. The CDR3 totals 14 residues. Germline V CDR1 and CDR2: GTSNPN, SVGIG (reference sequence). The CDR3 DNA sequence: TGTGCCTGGGGTGTCATCAGCCGGGACACTGAAGCTTTCTTT. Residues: CAWGVISRDTEAFF.

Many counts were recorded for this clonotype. The CDR3 loop is CASSPRGALRTGELFF. CDR3 in DNA: TGTGCCAGCAGCCCCCGGGGAGCGCTTCGCACCGGGGAGCTGTTTTTT. The chain employs TRBV7-9 and TRBJ2-2; possibly TRBD2 for D (5 bases). The CDR3 is 16 amino acids. V lost 5 bases, J lost 4 bases, and 17 bases lay in between. Germline lookup yields CDR1 SEHNR and CDR2 FQNEAQ (reference sequence).

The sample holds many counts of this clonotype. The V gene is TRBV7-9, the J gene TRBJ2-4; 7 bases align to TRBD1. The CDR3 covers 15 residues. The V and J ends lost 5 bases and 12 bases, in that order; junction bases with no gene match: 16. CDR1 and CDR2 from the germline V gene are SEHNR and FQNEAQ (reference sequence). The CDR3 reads CASSVYPQGQQTQYF. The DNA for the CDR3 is TGTGCCAGCAGCGTATACCCCCAGGGACAGCAGACTCAGTACTTC.

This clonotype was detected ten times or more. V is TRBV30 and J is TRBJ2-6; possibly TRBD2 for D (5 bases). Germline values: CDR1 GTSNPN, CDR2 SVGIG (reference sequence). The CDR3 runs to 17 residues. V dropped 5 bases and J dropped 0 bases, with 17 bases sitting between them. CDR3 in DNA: TGTGCCTGGCGTCGGGGAAGGGCACACTCTGGGGCCAACGTCCTGACTTTC. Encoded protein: CAWRRGRAHSGANVLTF.

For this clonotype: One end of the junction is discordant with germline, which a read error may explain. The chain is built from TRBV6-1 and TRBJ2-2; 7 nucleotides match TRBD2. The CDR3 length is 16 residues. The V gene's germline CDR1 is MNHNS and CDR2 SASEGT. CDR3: CASSAASGASTGELFF. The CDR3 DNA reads TGTGCCAGCAGTGCCGCTAGCGGAGCAAGCACCGGGGAGCTGTTTTTC.

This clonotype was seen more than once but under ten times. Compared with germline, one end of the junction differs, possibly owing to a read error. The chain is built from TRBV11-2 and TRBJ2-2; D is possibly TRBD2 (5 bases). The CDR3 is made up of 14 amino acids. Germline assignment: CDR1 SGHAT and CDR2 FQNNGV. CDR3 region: CASSFYRSTGELCF. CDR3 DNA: TGTGCCAGCAGCTTTTATCGGAGCACCGGGGAGCTGTGTTTT.

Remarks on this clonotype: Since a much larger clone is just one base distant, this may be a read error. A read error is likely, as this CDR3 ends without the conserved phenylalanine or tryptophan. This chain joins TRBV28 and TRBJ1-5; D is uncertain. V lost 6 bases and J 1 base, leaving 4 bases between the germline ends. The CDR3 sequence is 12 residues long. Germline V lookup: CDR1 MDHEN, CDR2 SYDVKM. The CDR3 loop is CASRKSNQPQHS. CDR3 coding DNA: TGTGCCAGCAGAAAAAGCAATCAGCCCCAGCATTCT.

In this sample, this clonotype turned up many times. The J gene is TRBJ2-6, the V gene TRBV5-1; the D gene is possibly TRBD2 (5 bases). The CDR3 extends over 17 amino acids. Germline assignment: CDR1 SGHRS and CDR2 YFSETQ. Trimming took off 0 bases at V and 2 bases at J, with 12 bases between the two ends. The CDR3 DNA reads TGCGCCAGCAGCTTGGTCGGGATTGAGGCTGGGGCCAACGTCCTGACTTTC. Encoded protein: CASSLVGIEAGANVLTF.

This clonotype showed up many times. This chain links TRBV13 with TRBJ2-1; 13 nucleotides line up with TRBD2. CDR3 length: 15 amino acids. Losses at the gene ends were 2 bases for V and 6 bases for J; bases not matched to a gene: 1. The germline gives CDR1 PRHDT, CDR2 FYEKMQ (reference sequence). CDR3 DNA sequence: TGTGCCAGCAGCTTAAGACTAGCGGGGGGCAATGAGCAGTTCTTC. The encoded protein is CASSLRLAGGNEQFF.

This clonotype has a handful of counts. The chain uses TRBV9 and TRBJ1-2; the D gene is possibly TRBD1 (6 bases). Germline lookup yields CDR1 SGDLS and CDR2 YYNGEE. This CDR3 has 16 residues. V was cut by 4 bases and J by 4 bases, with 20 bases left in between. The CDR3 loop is CASSKAYRAPGYGYTF. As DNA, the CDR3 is TGTGCCAGCAGCAAAGCTTACAGGGCCCCGGGCTATGGCTACACCTTC.

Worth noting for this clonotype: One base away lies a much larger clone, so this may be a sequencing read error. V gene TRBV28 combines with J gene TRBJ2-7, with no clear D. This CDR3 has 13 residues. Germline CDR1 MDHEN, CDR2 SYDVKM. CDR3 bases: TGTGCCAGCGGCTCCTGGGCCTCCTACGTGCAGTACTTC. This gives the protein CASGSWASYVQYF. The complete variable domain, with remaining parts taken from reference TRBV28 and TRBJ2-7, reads DVKVTQSSRYLVKRTGEKVFLECVQDMDHENMFWYRQDPGLGLRLIYFSYDVKMKEKGDIPEGYSVSREKKERFSLILESASTNQTSMYLCASGSWASYVQYFGPGTRLTVT.

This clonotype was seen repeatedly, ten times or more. CDR3 amino acids: CASSLTRGLGTDTQYF. The CDR3 region has the DNA TGTGCCAGCAGTCTCACTAGGGGGCTGGGCACAGATACGCAGTATTTT. The chain carries TRBV6-2 or TRBV6-3 and TRBJ2-3; 7 positions agree with TRBD1. The CDR3 loop spans 16 amino acids. The ends lost 5 bases at V and 1 base at J; junction bases unmatched: 9. Germline V lookup: CDR1 MNHEY, CDR2 SVGEGT.

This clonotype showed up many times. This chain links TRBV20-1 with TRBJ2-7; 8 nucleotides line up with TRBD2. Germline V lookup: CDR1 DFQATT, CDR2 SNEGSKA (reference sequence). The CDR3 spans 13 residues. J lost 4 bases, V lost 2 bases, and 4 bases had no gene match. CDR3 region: CSARRSGSYEQYF. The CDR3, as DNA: TGCAGTGCTAGACGGAGCGGGAGTTACGAGCAGTACTTC.

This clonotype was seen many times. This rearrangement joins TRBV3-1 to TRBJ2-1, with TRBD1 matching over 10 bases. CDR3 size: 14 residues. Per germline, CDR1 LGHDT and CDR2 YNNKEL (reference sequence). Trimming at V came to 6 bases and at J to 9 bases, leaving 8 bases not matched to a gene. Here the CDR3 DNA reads TGTGCCAGCAGTTTCGGACAGGGGGTAGGTGAGCAGTTCTTC. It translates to CASSFGQGVGEQFF.

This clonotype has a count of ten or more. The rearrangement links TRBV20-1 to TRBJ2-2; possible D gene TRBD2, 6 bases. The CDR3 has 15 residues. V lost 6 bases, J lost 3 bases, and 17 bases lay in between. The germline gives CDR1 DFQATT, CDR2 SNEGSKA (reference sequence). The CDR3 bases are TGCAGTGCATCACCGTCGACTAGGTACACCGGGGAGCTGTTTTTT. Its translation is CSASPSTRYTGELFF.

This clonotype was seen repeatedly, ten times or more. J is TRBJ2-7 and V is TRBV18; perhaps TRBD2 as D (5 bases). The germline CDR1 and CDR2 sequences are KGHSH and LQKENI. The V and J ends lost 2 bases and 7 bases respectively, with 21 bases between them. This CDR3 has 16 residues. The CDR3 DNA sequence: TGTGCCAGCTCACCATTTATGGACCTCAACTCGGGGGAGCAGTACTTC. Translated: CASSPFMDLNSGEQYF.

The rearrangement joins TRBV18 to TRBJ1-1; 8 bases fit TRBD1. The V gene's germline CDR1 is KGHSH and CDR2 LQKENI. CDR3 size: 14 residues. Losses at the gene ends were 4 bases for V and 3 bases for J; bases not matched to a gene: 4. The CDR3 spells CASSQGQGDTEAFF. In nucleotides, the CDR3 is TGTGCCAGCTCACAAGGACAGGGAGACACTGAAGCTTTCTTT.

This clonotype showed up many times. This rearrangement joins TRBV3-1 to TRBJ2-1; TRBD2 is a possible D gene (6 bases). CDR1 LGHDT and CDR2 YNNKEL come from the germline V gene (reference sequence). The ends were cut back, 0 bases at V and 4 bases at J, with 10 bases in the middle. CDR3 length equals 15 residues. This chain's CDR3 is CASSQEWGRYNEQFF. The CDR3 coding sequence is TGTGCCAGCAGCCAAGAGTGGGGGAGGTACAATGAGCAGTTCTTC.

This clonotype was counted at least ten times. CDR3 DNA sequence: TGTGCCAGCAGCTTAGGGGAGAATAGTGGGCAGTACTTC. Its protein product is CASSLGENSGQYF. The chain is built from TRBV11-2 and TRBJ2-7; D possibly corresponds to TRBD2 (5 bases). The CDR3 is 13 residues long. Looked up from germline, CDR1 is SGHAT and CDR2 is FQNNGV. Trimming stripped 1 base from V and 9 bases from J, with 13 bases between.

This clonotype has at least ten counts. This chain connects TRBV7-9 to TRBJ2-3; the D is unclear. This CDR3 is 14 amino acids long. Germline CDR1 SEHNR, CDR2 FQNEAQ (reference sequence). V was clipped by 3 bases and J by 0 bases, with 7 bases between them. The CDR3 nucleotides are TGTGCCAGCAGCTTTCGGATTAGCACAGATACGCAGTATTTT. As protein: CASSFRISTDTQYF.

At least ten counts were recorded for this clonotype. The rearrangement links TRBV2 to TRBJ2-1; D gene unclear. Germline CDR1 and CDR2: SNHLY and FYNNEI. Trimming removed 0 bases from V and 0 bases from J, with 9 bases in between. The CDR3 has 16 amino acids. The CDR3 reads CASSEARPLSYNEQFF. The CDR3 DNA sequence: TGTGCCAGCAGTGAAGCACGCCCCCTCTCCTACAATGAGCAGTTCTTC.